Listed below are T cell receptor beta chains from one sample, sequenced in a study of brain metastases from non-small cell lung cancer. Some clones are missing from TCRdb's copy, which holds only in-frame ones; the method was immunoSEQ multiplex PCR. The sample includes about 890 clones, 86% of them seen just once. The sequencing input was tumor-adjacent normal tissue. Source of these receptors: a donor aged 40 or over with non-small cell lung cancer. CDR3s include the opening cysteine and the closing phenylalanine or tryptophan. Each record gives: J gene, V gene, clone size, D gene, CDR3 protein, CDR3 DNA. D genes are given only for firm matches. Only part of the rows carry a size: once, few, many, or a class if the clone is expanded.

>TRBJ1-5|TRBV19|-|-
CASRPPASGSNQPQHF
TGTGCCAGTAGACCTCCTGCTTCGGGAAGCAATCAGCCCCAGCATTTT
>TRBJ1-5|TRBV30|-|-
CAWGQLNQPQHF
TGTGCCTGGGGACAGCTCAATCAGCCCCAGCATTTT
>TRBJ2-7|TRBV13|-|-
CASSLAGSSYEQYF
TGTGCCAGCAGCTTAGCAGGGAGCTCCTACGAGCAGTACTTC
>TRBJ2-7|TRBV29-1|-|TRBD2
CSVEVLPLGGYYEQYF
TGCAGCGTTGAAGTACTTCCCCTCGGGGGGTACTACGAGCAGTACTTC
>TRBJ2-7|TRBV13|-|-
CASSPGTSFQYF
TGTGCCAGCAGCCCCGGGACCTCTTTTCAGTACTTC
>TRBJ2-1|TRBV7-2|-|-
CASSRQEGYEQFF
TGTGCCAGCAGCCGACAAGAGGGGTATGAGCAGTTCTTC
>TRBJ2-1|TRBV4-3|-|TRBD2
CASSGRPSGLYNEQFF
TGCGCCAGCAGCGGAAGACCTAGCGGGTTGTACAATGAGCAGTTCTTC
>TRBJ2-5|TRBV6-1|once|-
CASSALITGKGETQYF
TGTGCCAGCAGTGCGCTCATTACAGGGAAGGGAGAGACCCAGTACTTC
>TRBJ1-6|TRBV16|-|-
CASNEGADSPLHF
TGTGCCAGCAATGAGGGTGCTGATTCACCCCTCCACTTT
>TRBJ2-7|TRBV4-1|-|TRBD1
CASGQGNEQYF
TGCGCCAGCGGACAGGGAAATGAGCAGTACTTC
>TRBJ1-5|TRBV7-2|-|-
CASSRDYYSNQPQHF
TGTGCCAGCAGCCGGGACTATTATAGCAATCAGCCCCAGCATTTT
>TRBJ2-5|TRBV7-2|-|-
CASNNQGVETQYF
TGTGCCAGCAACAACCAGGGTGTGGAGACCCAGTACTTC
>TRBJ1-1|TRBV6-2/TRBV6-3|-|-
CASSYHPMNTEAFF
TGTGCCAGCAGTTACCACCCAATGAACACTGAAGCTTTCTTT
>TRBJ2-3|TRBV24-1|-|-
CATSDGRVTDTQYF
TGTGCCACCAGTGATGGCAGGGTCACAGATACGCAGTATTTT
>TRBJ1-3|TRBV29-1|-|-
CSVAIQGAGNTIYF
TGCAGCGTCGCCATCCAAGGGGCTGGAAACACCATATATTTT
>TRBJ1-3|TRBV3-1/TRBV3-2|-|TRBD1
CASSSGQGADTIYF
TGTGCCAGCAGCTCGGGACAGGGGGCAGACACCATATATTTT
>TRBJ2-7|TRBV3-1/TRBV3-2|-|-
CASSQVTGGSYEQYF
TGTGCCAGCAGCCAAGTAACCGGGGGCTCCTACGAGCAGTACTTC
>TRBJ2-1|TRBV14|-|-
CASSPVWGSYNEQFF
TGTGCCAGCAGCCCCGTCTGGGGGTCCTACAATGAGCAGTTCTTC
>TRBJ2-7|TRBV19|-|-
CASSMGTLSYEQYF
TGTGCCAGTAGTATGGGCACCCTTTCCTACGAGCAGTACTTC
>TRBJ1-3|TRBV28|-|TRBD1
CASSSGTGTNGNTIYF
TGTGCCAGCAGTTCGGGGACAGGGACAAATGGAAACACCATATATTTT
>TRBJ2-7|TRBV29-1|-|TRBD1
CSVKGKGQGAHYEQYF
TGCAGCGTTAAGGGGAAAGGACAGGGGGCTCACTACGAGCAGTACTTC
>TRBJ2-7|TRBV6-2/TRBV6-3|few|TRBD1
CASSTEDRGISYEQYF
TGTGCCAGCAGTACAGAAGACAGGGGAATCTCCTACGAGCAGTACTTC
>TRBJ1-2|TRBV28|-|-
CASKGGGGTYGYTF
TGTGCCTCGAAAGGGGGAGGGGGGACCTATGGCTACACCTTC
>TRBJ1-6|TRBV3-1/TRBV3-2|few|TRBD1
CASSPLTGGNSPLHF
TGTGCCAGCAGCCCTCTGACAGGGGGTAATTCACCCCTCCACTTT
>TRBJ1-5|TRBV7-8|-|-
CASSEGTSNNQPQHF
TGTGCCAGCAGTGAAGGGACAAGCAACAATCAGCCCCAGCATTTT